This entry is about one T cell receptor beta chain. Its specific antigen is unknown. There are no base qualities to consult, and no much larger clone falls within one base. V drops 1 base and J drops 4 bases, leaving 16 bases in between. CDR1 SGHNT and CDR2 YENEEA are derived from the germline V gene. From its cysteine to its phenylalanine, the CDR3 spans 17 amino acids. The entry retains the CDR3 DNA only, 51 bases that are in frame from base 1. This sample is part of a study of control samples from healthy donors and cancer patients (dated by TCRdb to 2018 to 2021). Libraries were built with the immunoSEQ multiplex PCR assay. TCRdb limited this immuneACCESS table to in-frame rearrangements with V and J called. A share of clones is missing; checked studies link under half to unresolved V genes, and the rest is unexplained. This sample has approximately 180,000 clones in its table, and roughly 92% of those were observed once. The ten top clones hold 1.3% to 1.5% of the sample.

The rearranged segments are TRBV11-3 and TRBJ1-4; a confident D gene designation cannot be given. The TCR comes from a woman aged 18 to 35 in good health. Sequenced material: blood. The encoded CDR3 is CASSLAPVEVYNEKLFF. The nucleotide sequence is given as TGTGCCAGCAGCTTAGCCCCGGTTGAAGTTTATAATGAAAAACTGTTTTTT.